Below, 28 T cell receptor beta chains from the same sample are listed, as sequenced in a study of shared clonotypes between healthy human individuals. Using immunoSEQ multiplex PCR, the repertoire was profiled, and TCRdb retains in-frame clones only, with some absent. The table lists 450,000 to 600,000 clones, around three quarters of them singletons. Material: PBMCs. These receptors were collected from a woman aged 40 to 50 in good health. Some clones in this sample may be carry-over from other donors' samples.

This chain links TRBV4-1 with TRBJ2-3, with D unclear. The CDR3 spans 16 residues. Trimming took off 2 bases at V and 0 bases at J, with 12 bases between the two ends. Looked up from germline, CDR1 is MGHRA and CDR2 is YSYEKL. The CDR3 is CASSQRHMGSTDTQYF. CDR3 nucleotides: TGCGCCAGCAGCCAAAGGCATATGGGGAGCACAGATACGCAGTATTTT.

This clone occurred once. The chain has TRBV2 and TRBJ2-2, with D possibly being TRBD2 (6 bases). The V end was cut by 7 bases, the J end by 7 bases, with 19 bases between. The CDR3 totals 15 residues. Germline V lookup: CDR1 SNHLY, CDR2 FYNNEI. This CDR3 reads CASMGEAGSGGELFF. CDR3 bases: TGTGCCAGCATGGGGGAGGCAGGGTCAGGCGGGGAGCTGTTTTTT.

This chain joins TRBV6-6 and TRBJ2-3; TRBD2 aligns across 8 bases. Per germline, CDR1 MNHNY and CDR2 SVGAGI (reference sequence). The CDR3 covers 14 residues. Trimming took 6 bases from V and 0 from J; bases not matched to a gene: 2. CDR3 nucleotides: TGTGCCAGCAGGGCTAGCGGGAGCACAGATACGCAGTATTTT. Its protein is CASRASGSTDTQYF.

V gene TRBV7-8 combines with J gene TRBJ2-2; D possibly corresponds to TRBD2 (6 bases). This CDR3 contains 15 residues. Germline V gives CDR1 SGHVS, CDR2 FQNEAQ. The V end lost 5 bases, the J end lost 2 bases, and 12 bases lay between the germline ends. In nucleotides, the CDR3 is TGTGCCAGCAGCCCCCTGGACTACAACACCGGGGAGCTGTTTTTT. It encodes CASSPLDYNTGELFF.

The V and J genes are TRBV25-1 and TRBJ1-2; D is uncertain. The germline CDR1 and CDR2 sequences are MGHDK and SYGVNS. The CDR3 has 13 amino acids. V was pared by 2 bases and J by 5 bases, with 9 bases between. The CDR3 reads CASSEKFGYGYTF. CDR3 nucleotide sequence: TGTGCCAGCAGTGAAAAATTTGGGTATGGCTACACCTTC.

The sample holds one count of this clone. This probably arose from a read error, given a far larger clone one base away. Other DNA sequences within the sample encode an identical CDR3. The rearrangement joins TRBV28 to TRBJ1-5; D is perhaps TRBD1 (5 bases). This CDR3 contains 15 residues. Germline CDR1 MDHEN, CDR2 SYDVKM. The DNA of the CDR3 is TGCGCCAGCAGTTTAGGCGGCGTGGGGGATCAGCCCCAGCATTTT. It is translated as CASSLGGVGDQPQHF.

This clone was detected only once. The genes are TRBV25-1 and TRBJ2-7; TRBD1 aligns across 8 bases. Losses at the gene ends were 7 bases for V and 4 bases for J; bases not matched to a gene: 12. The V gene's germline CDR1 is MGHDK and CDR2 SYGVNS. The length of the CDR3 is 15 residues. The CDR3 reads CASKGVYRGVYEQYF. DNA of the CDR3: TGTGCCAGCAAGGGTGTATACAGGGGGGTATACGAGCAGTACTTC.

The J gene is TRBJ2-3, the V gene TRBV13, with D possibly being TRBD2 (6 bases). V was cut by 3 bases and J by 0 bases, with 10 bases left in between. The CDR3 is 15 amino acids. Germline V gene data show CDR1 as PRHDT and CDR2 as FYEKMQ (reference sequence). The CDR3 protein is CASSFRTISTDTQYF. CDR3 nucleotide sequence: TGTGCCAGCAGCTTCAGGACTATAAGCACAGATACGCAGTATTTT. Full variable domain (remainder filled in from reference TRBV13 and TRBJ2-3): AAGVIQSPRHLIKEKRETATLKCYPIPRHDTVYWYQQGPGQDPQFLISFYEKMQSDKGSIPDRFSAQQFSDYHSELNMSSLELGDSALYFCASSFRTISTDTQYFGPGTRLTVL.

This chain links TRBV4-3 with TRBJ1-4, with D possibly matching TRBD1 (6 bases). CDR1 and CDR2 (germline): LGHNA, YSLEER. Trimming took 0 bases from V and 5 from J, leaving 10 bases between them. This CDR3 has 15 residues. In DNA, the CDR3 is TGCGCCAGCAGCCAAGAGGGGGCCTTAAATGAAAAACTGTTTTTT. This codes for CASSQEGALNEKLFF.

This chain connects TRBV27 to TRBJ2-2, with 9 bases that match TRBD1. The germline gives CDR1 MNHEY, CDR2 SMNVEV (reference sequence). This CDR3 comprises 18 residues. V dropped 3 bases and J dropped 1; count of bases not matched to a gene: 9. The CDR3 loop is CASSFYPPGQGNTGELFF. CDR3 in DNA: TGTGCCAGCAGTTTCTATCCACCGGGACAGGGGAACACCGGGGAGCTGTTTTTT.

The chain employs TRBV5-4 and TRBJ1-2; D perhaps matches TRBD1 (5 bases). Between the trimmed V and J ends, which lost 1 base and 6 bases, there was a span of 13 bases. The CDR3 is 14 residues long. Germline assignment: CDR1 SGHNT and CDR2 YYREEE (reference sequence). CDR3 nucleotide sequence: TGTGCCAGCAGCTTGTCGGCAGGGATAGATGGCTACACCTTC. This codes for CASSLSAGIDGYTF.

The rearrangement links TRBV5-1 to TRBJ2-6; 10 bases fit TRBD1. With 4 bases clipped from V and 2 bases from J, the junction kept 12 bases outside the gene matches. This CDR3 has 19 residues. The germline V gene has CDR1 SGHRS and CDR2 YFSETQ. CDR3 sequence (DNA): TGCGCCAGCAGCCCGATCGGGGACAGGGGTTGGGCTGGGGCCAACGTCCTGACTTTC. Its translation: CASSPIGDRGWAGANVLTF.

The chain has TRBV6-6 and TRBJ2-3; D not certain. V lost 2 bases, J lost 6 bases, and 12 bases lay in between. The CDR3 totals 14 residues. In germline, CDR1 is MNHNY, CDR2 SVGAGI (reference sequence). This CDR3 reads CASSYQARGDTQYF. In DNA, the CDR3 is TGTGCCAGCAGTTACCAGGCGAGAGGCGATACGCAGTATTTT.

The V and J genes are TRBV28 and TRBJ2-5, with D uncertain. Germline values: CDR1 MDHEN, CDR2 SYDVKM. The CDR3 spans 14 residues. Trimming removed 6 bases from V and 5 bases from J, with 16 bases in between. The DNA for the CDR3 is TGTGCCAGCAGCCGACCCCCTCCTGGGGAGACCCAGTACTTC. This gives the protein CASSRPPPGETQYF.

V gene TRBV2 combines with J gene TRBJ2-1; 8 nucleotides match TRBD2. Per germline, CDR1 SNHLY and CDR2 FYNNEI. J was trimmed by 9 bases and V by 4 bases; bases with no gene match: 11. The CDR3 covers 15 residues. The CDR3 protein is CASSGSSGQGGEQFF. The CDR3 DNA sequence: TGTGCCAGCAGTGGATCTAGCGGGCAAGGTGGTGAGCAGTTCTTC.

The rearrangement joins TRBV7-2 to TRBJ2-7; D unresolved. CDR1 is SGHTA and CDR2 is FQGNSA in the germline V gene. The V end was cut by 6 bases, the J end by 0 bases, with 15 bases between. This CDR3 spans 15 amino acids. The CDR3 protein is CASSSMVGSSYEQYF. CDR3 in DNA: TGTGCCAGCAGTTCCATGGTAGGAAGCTCCTACGAGCAGTACTTC.

The chain joins TRBV10-3 to TRBJ1-5; D is perhaps TRBD1 (5 bases). The germline CDR1 and CDR2 sequences are ENHRY and SYGVKD. V lost 6 bases, J lost 0 bases, and 21 bases lay in between. The CDR3 length is 18 residues. The CDR3 reads CAISAGTGRGYSNQPQHF. For the CDR3, the DNA is TGTGCCATCAGCGCGGGAACAGGCCGCGGATATAGCAATCAGCCCCAGCATTTT.

A word on this clone: Other DNA sequences in this specimen translate into the identical CDR3. The chain recombines TRBV28 with TRBJ1-2; 9 bases align to TRBD1. There are 14 residues in the CDR3. The germline V gene has CDR1 MDHEN and CDR2 SYDVKM. V was pared by 2 bases and J by 7 bases, with 5 bases of the junction left unmatched. The CDR3 here is CASSLRGQGRGYTF. DNA for the CDR3: TGTGCCAGCAGTTTACGTGGACAGGGGCGTGGCTACACCTTC.

This chain connects TRBV7-9 to TRBJ1-3; D perhaps matches TRBD1 (6 bases). Trimming cost V 0 bases and J 0 bases, with 15 bases left between them. The CDR3 consists of 18 residues. Germline V gene sequence: CDR1 SEHNR, CDR2 FQNEAQ (reference sequence). CDR3 sequence (DNA): TGTGCCAGCAGCTTAGCGAGAGTGGGACACGACTCTGGAAACACCATATATTTT. Translating it yields CASSLARVGHDSGNTIYF.

This rearrangement joins TRBV28 to TRBJ1-3, with no clear D. The germline V and J ends were trimmed by 9 bases and 0 bases, with 3 bases remaining between them. Germline-derived CDR1 and CDR2 are MDHEN and SYDVKM. The CDR3 is 11 amino acids. The CDR3 DNA reads as TGTGCCAGTGACTCTGGAAACACCATATATTTT. This encodes CASDSGNTIYF.

This sequence joins TRBV29-1 and TRBJ2-7; D is unclear. The germline V and J ends were trimmed by 4 bases and 5 bases, with 12 bases remaining between them. Germline-derived CDR1 and CDR2 are SQVTM and ANQGSEA. CDR3 size: 12 residues. The DNA for the CDR3 is TGCAGCGTTGTGAACACACGGGACGAGCAGTACTTC. It encodes CSVVNTRDEQYF.

The J gene is TRBJ2-7, the V gene TRBV11-2; 8 nucleotides align to TRBD1. Germline trimming cut 6 bases from V and 5 bases from J; bases unmatched to any gene: 9. The CDR3 has 14 residues. Germline V gene sequence: CDR1 SGHAT, CDR2 FQNNGV. The CDR3 DNA sequence: TGTGCCAGCAGGATACAGGGGGGATTGGACGAGCAGTACTTC. It codes for CASRIQGGLDEQYF. Combining the CDR3 with reference TRBV11-2 and TRBJ2-7 gives the whole variable domain EAGVAQSPRYKIIEKRQSVAFWCNPISGHATLYWYQQILGQGPKLLIQFQNNGVVDDSQLPKDRFSAERLKGVDSTLKIQPAKLEDSAVYLCASRIQGGLDEQYFGPGTRLTVT.

V usage is TRBV19 and J usage is TRBJ1-2, with 7 bases lining up with TRBD1. Germline V gene lookup returns CDR1 LNHDA and CDR2 SQIVND (reference sequence). CDR3 length: 17 residues. After removal of 9 bases from V and 4 bases from J, the junction contained 20 bases not matched to a gene. The CDR3 DNA reads as TGTGCCAGCCCCCGCCCGGGACAGCGAAAGCACGGCTATGGCTACACCTTC. Its translation: CASPRPGQRKHGYGYTF.

The chain has TRBV18 and TRBJ2-5, with 9 bases identical to TRBD1. This CDR3 is built from 16 residues. Looked up from germline, CDR1 is KGHSH and CDR2 is LQKENI. The trim removed 3 bases at V and 2 bases at J, leaving 7 bases unmatched. The CDR3 coding sequence is TGTGCCAGCTCACCGCCGGGACAGGGCCTACAAGAGACCCAGTACTTC. This gives the protein CASSPPGQGLQETQYF.

The gene calls are TRBV10-3 and TRBJ1-3; no clear D gene. Trimming cost V 2 bases and J 0 bases, with 11 bases left between them. Per germline, CDR1 ENHRY and CDR2 SYGVKD. This CDR3 comprises 16 residues. The CDR3 here is CAISEREGYSGNTIYF. In nucleotides, the CDR3 is TGTGCCATCAGTGAGAGGGAGGGTTACTCTGGAAACACCATATATTTT.

V and J are TRBV10-3 and TRBJ2-1, with 11 bases lining up with TRBD1. The CDR3 covers 15 residues. Per germline, CDR1 ENHRY and CDR2 SYGVKD. Trimming cost V 5 bases and J 7 bases; bases outside gene matches: 7. CDR3: CAISRTGGIWNEQFF. CDR3 DNA sequence: TGTGCCATCAGTCGGACAGGGGGCATATGGAATGAGCAGTTCTTC.

This clone was seen a single time. This chain uses TRBV30 with TRBJ1-1; TRBD1 is a possible D gene (5 bases). Trimming cost V 4 bases and J 0 bases, with 18 bases left between them. There are 16 residues in the CDR3. CDR1 GTSNPN and CDR2 SVGIG come from the germline V gene (reference sequence). The CDR3: CAWINQGRGLNTEAFF. Written as DNA, the CDR3 is TGTGCCTGGATAAATCAGGGAAGAGGTCTGAACACTGAAGCTTTCTTT.

The gene calls are TRBV18 and TRBJ1-5, with D unclear. V was trimmed by 4 bases and J by 7 bases, leaving 14 bases between them. From germline, CDR1 is KGHSH and CDR2 LQKENI. The CDR3 contains 14 residues. CDR3 bases: TGTGCCAGCTCACTTAACGAGGGTCGCCAGCCCCAGCATTTT. It yields the protein CASSLNEGRQPQHF.